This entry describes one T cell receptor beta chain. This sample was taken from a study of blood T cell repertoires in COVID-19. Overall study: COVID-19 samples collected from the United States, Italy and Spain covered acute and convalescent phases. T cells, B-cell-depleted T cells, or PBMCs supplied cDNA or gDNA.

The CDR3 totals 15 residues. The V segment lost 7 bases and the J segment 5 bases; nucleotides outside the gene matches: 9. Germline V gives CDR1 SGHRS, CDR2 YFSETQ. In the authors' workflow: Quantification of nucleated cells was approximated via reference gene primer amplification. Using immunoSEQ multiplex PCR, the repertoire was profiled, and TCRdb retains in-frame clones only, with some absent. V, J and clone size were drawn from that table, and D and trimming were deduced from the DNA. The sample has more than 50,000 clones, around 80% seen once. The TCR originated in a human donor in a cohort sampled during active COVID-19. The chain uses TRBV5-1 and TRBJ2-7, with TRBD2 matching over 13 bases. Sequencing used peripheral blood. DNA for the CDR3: TGCGCCAGCCGACAGGGACTAGCGGGATTGGACGAGCAGTACTTC. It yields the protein CASRQGLAGLDEQYF.